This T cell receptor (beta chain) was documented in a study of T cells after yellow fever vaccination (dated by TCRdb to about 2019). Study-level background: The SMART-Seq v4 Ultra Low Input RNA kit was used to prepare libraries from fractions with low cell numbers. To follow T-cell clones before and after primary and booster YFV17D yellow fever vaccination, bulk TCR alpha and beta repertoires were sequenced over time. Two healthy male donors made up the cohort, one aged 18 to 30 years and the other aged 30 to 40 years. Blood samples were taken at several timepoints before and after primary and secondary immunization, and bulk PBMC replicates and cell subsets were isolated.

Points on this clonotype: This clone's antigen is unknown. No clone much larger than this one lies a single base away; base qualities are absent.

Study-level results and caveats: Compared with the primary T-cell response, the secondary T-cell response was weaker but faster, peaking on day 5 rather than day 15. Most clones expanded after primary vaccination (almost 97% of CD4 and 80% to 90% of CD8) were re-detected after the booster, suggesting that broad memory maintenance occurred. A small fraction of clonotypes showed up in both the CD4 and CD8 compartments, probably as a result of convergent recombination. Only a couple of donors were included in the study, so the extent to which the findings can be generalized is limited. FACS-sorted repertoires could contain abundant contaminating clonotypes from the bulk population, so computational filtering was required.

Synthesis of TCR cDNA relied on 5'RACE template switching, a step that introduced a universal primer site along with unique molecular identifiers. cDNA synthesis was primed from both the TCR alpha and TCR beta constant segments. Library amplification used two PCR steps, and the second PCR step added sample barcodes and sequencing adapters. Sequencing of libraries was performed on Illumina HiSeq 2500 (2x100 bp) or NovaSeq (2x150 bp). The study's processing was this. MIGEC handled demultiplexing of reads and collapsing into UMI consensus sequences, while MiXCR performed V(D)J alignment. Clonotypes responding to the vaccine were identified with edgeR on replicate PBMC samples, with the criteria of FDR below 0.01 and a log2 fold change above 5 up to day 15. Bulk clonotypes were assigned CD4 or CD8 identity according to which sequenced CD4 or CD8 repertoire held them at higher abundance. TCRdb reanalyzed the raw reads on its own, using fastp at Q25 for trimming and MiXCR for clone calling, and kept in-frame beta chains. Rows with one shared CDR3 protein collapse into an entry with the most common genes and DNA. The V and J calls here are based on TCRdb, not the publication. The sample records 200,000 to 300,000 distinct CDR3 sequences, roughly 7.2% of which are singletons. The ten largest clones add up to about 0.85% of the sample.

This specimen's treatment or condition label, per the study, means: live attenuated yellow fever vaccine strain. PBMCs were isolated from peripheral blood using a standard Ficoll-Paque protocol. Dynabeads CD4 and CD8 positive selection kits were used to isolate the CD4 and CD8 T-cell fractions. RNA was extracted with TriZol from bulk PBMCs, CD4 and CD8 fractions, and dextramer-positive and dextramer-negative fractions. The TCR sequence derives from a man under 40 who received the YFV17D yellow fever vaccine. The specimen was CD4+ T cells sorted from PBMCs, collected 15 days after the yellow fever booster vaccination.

In nucleotides, the sequence is TGTGCCGGCGAATCTGAGCAGTTCTTC. It translates to CAGESEQFF. The V gene is TRBV19 and the J gene is TRBJ2-1, with the D gene uncertain. A distance of 8 bases separates the germline ends of V and J, which lose 11 bases and 9 bases respectively. The CDR3 covers 9 residues, taking in both the cysteine and the phenylalanine. CDR3 DNA is the only sequence kept; it has 27 bases, read in frame from the first base. Looking up the germline V gene (reference sequence) yields CDR1 LNHDA and CDR2 SQIVND.